This TCR beta chain stems from a study of blood T cells in healthy people across ages. This clonotype has more than one count but fewer than ten. The target antigen is unknown. Per sample, no less than 6 micrograms of total RNA were extracted. The length of the CDR3 is 14 residues. Between the trimmed V and J ends, which lost 4 bases and 7 bases, there was a span of 17 bases. Germline CDR1 DFQATT, CDR2 SNEGSKA (reference sequence). A J-beta primer mix and a sample-barcoded 5' primer were used in a second PCR of roughly 6 to 11 cycles. Each cDNA was tagged by a template-switch adaptor containing 12 random nucleotides. TCRdb passed the 5' RACE reads through MiXCR, listing each CDR3 protein once. Of over 600,000 distinct CDR3 sequences listed, under 25% are singletons. General study findings and limits: A roughly linear fall in TCR beta diversity per million T cells was seen with increasing age.

This TCR was sampled from a man in his 70s in good health. The specimen sequenced was blood. The chain couples TRBV20-1 to TRBJ2-1; tentative D call: TRBD2 (7 bases). The CDR3 is CSAIPGKGGNEQFF. The CDR3 DNA reads as TGCAGTGCTATTCCGGGAAAGGGGGGGAATGAGCAGTTCTTC.